Listed below are T cell receptor beta chains from one sample, sequenced in a study of PD-1 blockade in mismatch repair-deficient tumors. TCRdb's copy holds only in-frame clones and misses some; the assay was immunoSEQ multiplex PCR. In the table there are about 22,000 clones, just under 85% of which are singletons. The starting material was peripheral blood, obtained 2 weeks after starting pembrolizumab. The origin of the receptors is an adult with mismatch repair-deficient cancer. Each CDR3 is given with its conserved first and last residue. The D gene is left open where the match is weak. The size of a clone is reported for some rows only, either as once, few or many, or as a class for expanded clones.

V gene	J gene	clone size	D gene	CDR3 DNA	CDR3 protein
TRBV4-2	TRBJ2-1	-	TRBD1	TGTGCCAGCAGCCAGAGACAGGGGGACTCGGGCAATGAGCAGTTCTTC	CASSQRQGDSGNEQFF
TRBV6-1	TRBJ2-7	-	TRBD1	TGTGCCAGCAGTGAAGGGACAGGGGATTCCTACGAGCAGTACTTC	CASSEGTGDSYEQYF
TRBV5-6	TRBJ2-1	-	-	TGTGCCAGCAGCTTCCGACTAGACAATGAGCAGTTCTTC	CASSFRLDNEQFF
TRBV7-2	TRBJ1-2	-	TRBD1	TGTGCCAGCAGCTTAGAGACAGGGAGGGGTGGCTACACCTTC	CASSLETGRGGYTF
TRBV30	TRBJ2-5	-	-	TGTGCCTGGAGTCAAATGGCCGAAATGGAGACCCAGTACTTC	CAWSQMAEMETQYF
TRBV4-1	TRBJ1-1	-	-	TGCGCCAGCAGCCAAATCAGCTCTGAAGCTTTCTTT	CASSQISSEAFF
TRBV7-9	TRBJ2-7	-	-	TGTGCCAGCAGCTTACCAGGATCATACGAGCAGTACTTC	CASSLPGSYEQYF
TRBV6-5	TRBJ2-2	-	TRBD2	TGTGCCAGCAGTTACTCGGGCGGGAGCGCCGGGGAGCTGTTTTTT	CASSYSGGSAGELFF
TRBV2	TRBJ2-7	few	-	TGTGCCAGCAGTTTGATAGCCTACGGGCAGTACTTC	CASSLIAYGQYF
TRBV19	TRBJ1-1	-	-	TGTGCCACTTCAGCCTCAGGGAACACTGAAGCTTTCTTT	CATSASGNTEAFF
TRBV29-1	TRBJ1-2	-	-	TGCAGCGGAAGAAAAAACGGCGGCTACACCTTC	CSGRKNGGYTF
TRBV10-2	TRBJ2-2	-	-	TGCGCCAGCAGTGAGCAGGGATTAAGAAACACCGGGGAGCTGTTTTTT	CASSEQGLRNTGELFF
TRBV28	TRBJ2-1	once	TRBD2	TGTGCCAGCACCCGAGTGGGACTAGCGGGAGGGACTAACAATGAGCAGTTCTTC	CASTRVGLAGGTNNEQFF
TRBV5-5	TRBJ1-4	once	-	TGTGCCAGCAGCGTAGAATCAGGGACGGAAAAACTGTTTTTT	CASSVESGTEKLFF
TRBV6-1	TRBJ1-4	-	-	TGTGCCAGCAAGCCCCCGGGAGGGGGAGAAAAACTGTTTTTT	CASKPPGGGEKLFF
TRBV6-4	TRBJ2-6	-	-	TGTGCCAGCAGTGACTCGCACTCTGGGGCCAACGTCCTGACTTTC	CASSDSHSGANVLTF
TRBV28	TRBJ2-7	-	-	TGTGCCAGCAGGGCCCTGCGCCAGCTGTCCTACGAGCAGTACTTC	CASRALRQLSYEQYF
TRBV18	TRBJ1-2	-	TRBD1	TGTGCCAGCTCACCACCGAGAGGACAGGGGCCGACGTGGAATGGCTACACCTTC	CASSPPRGQGPTWNGYTF
TRBV18	TRBJ2-6	few	-	TGTGCCAGCTCACCCGCGGGTGGCGGGGCCAACGTCCTGACTTTC	CASSPAGGGANVLTF
TRBV28	TRBJ2-2	-	TRBD2	TGTGCCAGCAAAAAATTAGCGGGATGGGACACCGGGGAGCTGTTTTTT	CASKKLAGWDTGELFF
TRBV10-3	TRBJ1-6	-	-	TGTGCCATCAGTGACAGGGGAGGTAATTCACCCCTCCACTTT	CAISDRGGNSPLHF
TRBV19	TRBJ2-5	-	TRBD1	TGTGCGAGTAGACAGGACAGGGGTCAACAAGAGACCCAGTACTTC	CASRQDRGQQETQYF
TRBV5-4	TRBJ1-2	-	-	TGTGCCAGCAGCTTGGATCCGGGATCGAGAGGCTACACCTTC	CASSLDPGSRGYTF
TRBV7-9	TRBJ2-2	-	-	TGTGCCAGCAGCGGGGTTAAGAACACCGGGGAGCTGTTTTTT	CASSGVKNTGELFF
TRBV28	TRBJ2-5	-	-	TGTGCCAGCAGCCCTGCTTCGGGGTATGCCCAAGAGACCCAGTACTTC	CASSPASGYAQETQYF
TRBV11-2	TRBJ2-2	-	TRBD2	TGTGCCAGCAGCTTGGGGACTAGCGGGAGTTCCGGGGAGCTGTTTTTT	CASSLGTSGSSGELFF
TRBV4-3	TRBJ2-1	-	-	TGCGCCAGCAGCCATGTGGGCTCTTGGCAGGGCGCCTACAATGAGCAGTTCTTC	CASSHVGSWQGAYNEQFF
TRBV19	TRBJ2-3	-	-	TGTGCCAGTAGTATTGGAGGGAGGGGGACAGATACGCAGTATTTT	CASSIGGRGTDTQYF
TRBV19	TRBJ2-3	-	-	TGTGCCAGTAGTATAGATCTGAATACGCAGTATTTT	CASSIDLNTQYF
TRBV7-2	TRBJ1-3	-	-	TGTGCCAGCAGCTTAGTGGGGACAAGCTCTGGAAACACCATATATTTT	CASSLVGTSSGNTIYF
TRBV30	TRBJ1-2	once	-	TGTGCCTGGAGCGATGGGCGGGGCTGGGCTTATGGCTACACCTTC	CAWSDGRGWAYGYTF
TRBV10-3	TRBJ2-7	-	TRBD2	TGTGCCATCAGTGGGACTAGCGGGGAATCCTACGAGCAGTACTTC	CAISGTSGESYEQYF
TRBV5-6	TRBJ1-3	-	-	TGTGCCAGCAGCGCGGGACCGGGCTCTGGAAACACCATATATTTT	CASSAGPGSGNTIYF
TRBV11-2	TRBJ2-3	-	-	TGTGCCAGCAGCCCCGGGGCGTGGGCAGATACGCAGTATTTT	CASSPGAWADTQYF
TRBV7-8	TRBJ2-5	-	-	TGTGCCAGCAGCTTAGATATCTATACCTCGGAGACCCAGTACTTC	CASSLDIYTSETQYF
TRBV6-1	TRBJ2-1	-	-	TGTGCCAGCAGTGACGGCGGGACTGCCTCCTACAATGAGCAGTTCTTC	CASSDGGTASYNEQFF
TRBV30	TRBJ2-3	-	-	TGTGCCTGGAGCGGGGATTTCGCAGATACGCAGTATTTT	CAWSGDFADTQYF
TRBV10-2	TRBJ2-7	-	TRBD2	TGCGCCAGCACCCCGGCTAGCGGGAGTATCTACGAGCAGTACTTC	CASTPASGSIYEQYF
TRBV15	TRBJ2-5	-	-	TGTGCCACCAGCAGAGATCAAGCGGGACAGAGAGAGACCCAGTACTTC	CATSRDQAGQRETQYF
TRBV28	TRBJ2-1	-	TRBD2	TGTGCCAGCAGTTTTGCCGGGATGGCGGGAGTCACCTACAATGAGCAGTTCTTC	CASSFAGMAGVTYNEQFF
TRBV10-2	TRBJ2-2	-	-	TGCGCCAGCAGTGAGTTAGGGAACACCGGGGAGCTGTTTTTT	CASSELGNTGELFF
TRBV10-3	TRBJ2-7	-	TRBD1	TGTGCCATCAGTGAGTCGGGACAGGTACCCTACGAGCAGTACTTC	CAISESGQVPYEQYF